These 22 T cell receptor beta chains originate from one sample sequenced in a study of molecular identifiers for immune sequencing clone quantification. TCRdb called the PCR reads again in MiXCR, with one record for every CDR3 protein. The sample lists more than 550,000 distinct CDR3 sequences; around 25% were seen once. Input material: naive CD8+ T cells from blood, with Jurkat cell RNA spiked in. Subset of the sample: FACS-sorted CD8+CD4-CCR7+CD45RA+ naive T cells. These receptors were obtained from a human donor in good health. Some libraries in this study had Jurkat cell RNA spiked in.

With regard to this clonotype: This could be a read error, since a much larger clone is one nucleotide away. The CDR3 here is CASSLFSPRRLNTEAFF. The DNA for the CDR3 is TGTGCCAGCAGCTTATTTTCCCCCAGACGGCTAAACACTGAAGCTTTCTTT. V is TRBV7-8 and J is TRBJ1-1; D not certain. The CDR3 contains 17 residues. V was clipped by 2 bases and J by 2 bases, with 18 bases between them. Germline V CDR1 and CDR2: SGHVS, FQNEAQ.

As concerns this clonotype: Just one base apart from a much larger clone, this may be a read error. The chain links TRBV20-1 to TRBJ2-1; no clear D. Germline assignment: CDR1 DFQATT and CDR2 SNEGSKA (reference sequence). The CDR3 sequence is 16 residues long. With 5 bases removed from V and 9 bases from J, the gap between germline ends came to 26 bases. The CDR3 protein is CSASPPSARTNSEQFF. In DNA form, the CDR3 reads TGCAGTGCTTCCCCCCCCAGCGCCCGGACGAACAGTGAGCAGTTCTTC.

Comments on this clonotype: This may stem from a read error, because a much larger clone lies one nucleotide away. The chain is built from TRBV20-1 and TRBJ2-4; the D call may be TRBD1 or TRBD2 (5 bases each). The CDR3 runs 15 residues. Germline V gene data show CDR1 as DFQATT and CDR2 as SNEGSKA (reference sequence). The CDR3 loop reads CGAREGQLAKNIQYF. CDR3 DNA: TGCGGTGCTAGAGAGGGGCAACTAGCCAAAAACATTCAGTACTTC.

This chain connects TRBV5-6 to TRBJ2-5, with 11 bases that match TRBD1. CDR3 size: 17 residues. Germline V gene lookup returns CDR1 SGHDT and CDR2 YYEEEE. Losses at the gene ends were 4 bases for V and 2 bases for J; bases not matched to a gene: 10. The CDR3 region has the DNA TGTGCCAGCAGCCTTGGACAGGGGGCGAGGGTACAAGAGACCCAGTACTTC. Protein product: CASSLGQGARVQETQYF.

This clonotype came up many times. The V gene is TRBV27, the J gene TRBJ2-5, with TRBD2 identical over 9 bases. Germline loops: CDR1 MNHEY, CDR2 SMNVEV (reference sequence). The V gene end was trimmed by 4 bases and the J gene end by 0 bases; junction bases not matched to a gene: 3. There are 15 residues in the CDR3. CDR3 coding DNA: TGTGCCAGCAGTTCGAGCGGGGGGCACCAAGAGACCCAGTACTTC. Its protein is CASSSSGGHQETQYF.

This clonotype turned up a few times. The chain employs TRBV9 and TRBJ1-3, with D unresolved. Germline V gene data show CDR1 as SGDLS and CDR2 as YYNGEE. This CDR3 is built from 14 residues. The V end was cut by 3 bases, the J end by 4 bases, with 11 bases between. The CDR3 DNA reads TGTGCCAGCAGCGAAAGTGGGCCCGGAAACACCATATATTTT. It yields the protein CASSESGPGNTIYF. The full variable domain, in which reference TRBV9 and TRBJ1-3 provide the parts outside the CDR3, is DSGVTQTPKHLITATGQRVTLRCSPRSGDLSVYWYQQSLDQGLQFLIQYYNGEERAKGNILERFSAQQFPDLHSELNLSSLELGDSALYFCASSESGPGNTIYFGEGSWLTVV.

The chain is built from TRBV18 and TRBJ2-7; unclear D gene. Trimming took off 3 bases at V and 5 bases at J, with 14 bases between the two ends. The CDR3 extends over 14 amino acids. Looked up from germline, CDR1 is KGHSH and CDR2 is LQKENI. Here the CDR3 reads CASSPAAEMDEQYF. CDR3 nucleotide sequence: TGTGCCAGCTCACCGGCGGCCGAAATGGACGAGCAGTACTTC.

This clonotype has at least ten counts. The CDR3 nucleotides read TGCAGCGTTGAAGATCAGGGGAGTCGGGGGTCAGAGACCCAGTACTTC. As protein: CSVEDQGSRGSETQYF. The genes are TRBV29-1 and TRBJ2-5; D tentatively fits TRBD1 or TRBD2 (6 bases each). Per germline, CDR1 SQVTM and CDR2 ANQGSEA. This CDR3 is 16 amino acids long. V was trimmed by 0 bases and J by 4 bases, leaving 18 bases between them.

This clonotype was detected only a few times. This chain links TRBV4-3 with TRBJ1-3; TRBD1 is a possible D gene (5 bases). V dropped 0 bases and J dropped 0 bases, with 15 bases sitting between them. CDR1 and CDR2 (germline): LGHNA, YSLEER. The CDR3 has 18 residues. CDR3 nucleotide sequence: TGCGCCAGCAGCCAAGATTGGGTCGGGGGTCCCTCTGGAAACACCATATATTTT. Translated, it gives CASSQDWVGGPSGNTIYF.

Of note for this clonotype: A single base separates this from a much larger clone, so it may be a read error. This rearrangement joins TRBV7-2 to TRBJ1-4; D unclear. The CDR3 runs 14 residues. Germline CDR1 SGHTA, CDR2 FQGNSA. The CDR3 sequence: CASSIEATNGKLFF. The CDR3 bases are TGTGCCAGCAGCATTGAAGCAACTAATGGAAAACTGTTTTTT.

As concerns this clonotype: Being one base from a much bigger clone, this may be a read error. The chain combines TRBV13 with TRBJ1-1; a possible D gene is TRBD1 (5 bases). V lost 4 bases, J lost 3 bases, and 12 bases lay in between. The CDR3 contains 14 residues. Germline V gene sequence: CDR1 PRHDT, CDR2 FYEKMQ (reference sequence). The CDR3 DNA sequence: TGTGCCAGCAGCTCTCGACAGATGGACACTGAAGCTTTCTTT. Amino acid sequence: CASSSRQMDTEAFF.

This clonotype was picked up many times. The chain uses TRBV2 and TRBJ1-1; unclear D gene. V lost 4 bases, J lost 1 base, and 7 bases lay in between. CDR3 length equals 13 residues. Germline assignment: CDR1 SNHLY and CDR2 FYNNEI. Here the CDR3 reads CASSGPENTEAFF. The CDR3 coding sequence is TGTGCCAGCAGTGGCCCCGAGAACACTGAAGCTTTCTTT.

As to this clonotype: This may stem from a read error, because a much larger clone lies one nucleotide away. Here the CDR3 reads CASSWPRTSGRWGTGTQYF. The CDR3 DNA reads TGTGCCAGCAGCTGGCCCAGGACTAGCGGGAGATGGGGCACAGGTACGCAGTATTTT. This chain uses TRBV5-6 with TRBJ2-3, with 13 bases lining up with TRBD2. The CDR3 has 19 amino acids. Germline V gene sequence: CDR1 SGHDT, CDR2 YYEEEE.

This clonotype has just a few counts. The genes are TRBV6-5 and TRBJ1-6; TRBD1 aligns across 7 bases. V lost 6 bases, J lost 9 bases, and 14 bases stayed unmatched. The length of the CDR3 is 16 residues. The V gene's germline CDR1 is MNHEY and CDR2 SVGAGI. CDR3 sequence (DNA): TGTGCCAGCAGCCCGATTGGGGACAGCGTAGGTTCACCCCTCCACTTT. This translates into CASSPIGDSVGSPLHF.

This clonotype was found a few times. The chain employs TRBV12-3 or TRBV12-4 and TRBJ1-1; D is undetermined. Trimming took off 5 bases at V and 4 bases at J, with 11 bases between the two ends. The CDR3 runs 13 residues. The CDR3 spells CASSPSPVTEAFF. In nucleotides, the CDR3 is TGTGCCAGCAGTCCCTCCCCAGTCACTGAAGCTTTCTTT.

Of note for this clonotype: Since no conserved phenylalanine or tryptophan closes the CDR3, a read error is the likely cause. This chain connects TRBV4-3 to TRBJ2-7; D remains ambiguous. The germline V gene has CDR1 LGHNA and CDR2 YSLEER. The CDR3 totals 16 residues. V shed 0 bases and J shed 3 bases, with 15 bases lying between them. The CDR3 here is CASSQDISGQYYEQYS. CDR3 bases: TGCGCCAGCAGCCAAGATATATCTGGGCAATACTACGAGCAGTACTCC.

As to this clonotype: A much larger clone sits a single nucleotide away, making a read error possible. The chain recombines TRBV7-2 with TRBJ2-7; no definite D call. Deletions cut 6 bases from V and 4 bases from J, with 16 bases between. Germline lookup yields CDR1 SGHTA and CDR2 FQGNSA. The CDR3 is made up of 14 amino acids. CDR3 amino acids: CASRHYGPAYEQYF. The CDR3 nucleotides read TGTGCCAGCAGACATTATGGCCCCGCATACGAGCAGTACTTC.

The V and J genes are TRBV9 and TRBJ1-5; the D is unclear. The V gene lost 6 bases and the J gene lost 2 bases, with 12 bases spanning the gap. Germline assignment: CDR1 SGDLS and CDR2 YYNGEE. The CDR3 length is 14 residues. CDR3 nucleotide sequence: TGTGCCAGCACCCCCGAGGAAGGCAATCAGCCCCAGCATTTT. As protein: CASTPEEGNQPQHF. The full variable domain, with the rest looked up from reference TRBV9 and TRBJ1-5, is DSGVTQTPKHLITATGQRVTLRCSPRSGDLSVYWYQQSLDQGLQFLIQYYNGEERAKGNILERFSAQQFPDLHSELNLSSLELGDSALYFCASTPEEGNQPQHFGDGTRLSIL.

This clonotype was picked up a small number of times. The J gene is TRBJ2-3, the V gene TRBV28; 9 bases are a match to TRBD2. After removal of 3 bases from V and 5 bases from J, the junction contained 6 bases not matched to a gene. The CDR3 is 15 amino acids. Per the germline V gene, CDR1 is MDHEN and CDR2 is SYDVKM. The CDR3 region is CASSFRAGGGDTQYF. The CDR3 bases are TGTGCCAGCAGTTTCCGAGCGGGAGGAGGAGATACGCAGTATTTT.

A word on this clonotype: This CDR3 fails to terminate in the conserved phenylalanine or tryptophan, so it likely reflects a read error. The chain uses TRBV7-6 and TRBJ2-7; D may be TRBD2 (6 bases). V lost 4 bases and J 6 bases, leaving 16 bases between the germline ends. CDR1 is SGHVS and CDR2 is FNYEAQ in the germline V gene. The CDR3 length is 14 residues. As DNA, the CDR3 is TGTGCCAGCAGCTCGGGGGAACTAAGGGGCGAGCAGTACTCC. Amino acid sequence: CASSSGELRGEQYS.

Regarding this clonotype: Germline is not matched at one junction end, which may reflect a read error. This chain connects TRBV14 to TRBJ2-2; D might be TRBD1 or TRBD2, each matching 6 bases. The CDR3 consists of 17 residues. From germline, CDR1 is SGHDN and CDR2 FVKESK. The CDR3 DNA reads as TGTGCCAGCCGCCAAGATTGGGGGGCTACGAACACCGGGGAGCTGTTTTTT. Amino acids: CASRQDWGATNTGELFF.

This clonotype has a count of ten or more. The chain has TRBV12-3 or TRBV12-4 and TRBJ2-3; 11 bases map to TRBD2. J was trimmed by 4 bases and V by 7 bases; bases with no gene match: 4. CDR3 length: 14 residues. DNA for the CDR3: TGTGCCAGCATGGGGACTAGCGGCTCAGATACGCAGTATTTT. Translation gives CASMGTSGSDTQYF.